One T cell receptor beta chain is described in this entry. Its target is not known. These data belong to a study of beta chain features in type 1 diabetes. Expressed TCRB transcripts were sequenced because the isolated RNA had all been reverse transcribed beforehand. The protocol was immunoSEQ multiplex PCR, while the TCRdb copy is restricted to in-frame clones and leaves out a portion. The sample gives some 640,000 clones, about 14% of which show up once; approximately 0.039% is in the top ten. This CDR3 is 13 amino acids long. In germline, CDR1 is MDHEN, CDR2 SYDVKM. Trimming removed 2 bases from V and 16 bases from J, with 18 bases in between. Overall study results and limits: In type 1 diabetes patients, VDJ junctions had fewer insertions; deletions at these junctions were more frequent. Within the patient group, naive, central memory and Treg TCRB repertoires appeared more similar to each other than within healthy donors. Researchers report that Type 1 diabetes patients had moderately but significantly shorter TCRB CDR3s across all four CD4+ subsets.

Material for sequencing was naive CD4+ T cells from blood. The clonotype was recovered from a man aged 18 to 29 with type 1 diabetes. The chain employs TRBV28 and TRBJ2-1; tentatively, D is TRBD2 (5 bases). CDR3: CASSLTPRTLNFF. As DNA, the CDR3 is TGTGCCAGCAGTTTAACCCCCCGGACTTTAAACTTCTTC.